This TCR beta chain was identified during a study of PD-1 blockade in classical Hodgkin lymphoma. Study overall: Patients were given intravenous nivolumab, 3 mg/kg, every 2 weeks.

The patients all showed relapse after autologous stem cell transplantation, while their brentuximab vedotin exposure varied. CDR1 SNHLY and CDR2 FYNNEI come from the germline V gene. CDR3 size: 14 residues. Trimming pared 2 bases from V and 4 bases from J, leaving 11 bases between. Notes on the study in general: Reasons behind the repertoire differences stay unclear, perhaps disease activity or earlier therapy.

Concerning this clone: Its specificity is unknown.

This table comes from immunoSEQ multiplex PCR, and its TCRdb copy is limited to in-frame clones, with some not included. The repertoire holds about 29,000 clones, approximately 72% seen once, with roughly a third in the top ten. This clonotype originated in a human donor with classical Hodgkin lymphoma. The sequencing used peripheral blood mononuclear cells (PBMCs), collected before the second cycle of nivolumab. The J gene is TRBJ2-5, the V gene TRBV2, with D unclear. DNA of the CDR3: TGTGCCAGCAGTGAAAGGCAGGCGTCAGAGACCCAGTACTTC. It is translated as CASSERQASETQYF.